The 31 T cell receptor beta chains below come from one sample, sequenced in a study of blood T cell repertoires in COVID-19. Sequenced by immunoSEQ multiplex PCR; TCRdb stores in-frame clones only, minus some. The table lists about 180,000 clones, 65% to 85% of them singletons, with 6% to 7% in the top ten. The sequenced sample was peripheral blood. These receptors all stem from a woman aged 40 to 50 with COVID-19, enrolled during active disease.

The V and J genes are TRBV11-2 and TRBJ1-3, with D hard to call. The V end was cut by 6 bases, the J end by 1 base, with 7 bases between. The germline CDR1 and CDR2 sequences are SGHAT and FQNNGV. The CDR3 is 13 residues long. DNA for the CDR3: TGTGCCAGCAGGGCGACTTCTGGAAACACCATATATTTT. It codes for CASRATSGNTIYF.

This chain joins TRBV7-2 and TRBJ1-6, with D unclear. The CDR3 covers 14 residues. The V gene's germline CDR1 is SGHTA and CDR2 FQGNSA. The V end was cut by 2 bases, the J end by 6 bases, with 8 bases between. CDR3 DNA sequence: TGTGCCAGCAGCTTAAGCAGGTTTAATTCACCCCTCCACTTT. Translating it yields CASSLSRFNSPLHF.

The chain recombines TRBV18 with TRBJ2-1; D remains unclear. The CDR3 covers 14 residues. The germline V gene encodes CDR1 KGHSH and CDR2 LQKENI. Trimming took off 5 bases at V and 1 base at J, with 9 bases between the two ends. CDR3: CASSSRLSYNEQFF. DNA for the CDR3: TGTGCCAGCTCATCCAGGTTGTCCTACAATGAGCAGTTCTTC.

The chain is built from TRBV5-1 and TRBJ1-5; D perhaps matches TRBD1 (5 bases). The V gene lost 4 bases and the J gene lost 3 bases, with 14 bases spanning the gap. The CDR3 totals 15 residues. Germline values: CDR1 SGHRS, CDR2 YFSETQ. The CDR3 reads CASSAGNRDNQPQHF. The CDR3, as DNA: TGCGCCAGCAGCGCAGGGAATCGAGACAATCAGCCCCAGCATTTT.

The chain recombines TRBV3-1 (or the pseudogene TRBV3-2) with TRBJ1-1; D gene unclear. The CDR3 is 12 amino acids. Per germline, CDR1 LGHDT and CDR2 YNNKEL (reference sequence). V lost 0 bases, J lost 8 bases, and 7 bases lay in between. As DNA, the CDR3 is TGTGCCAGCAGCCAAGAAGGCAGGGAAGCTTTCTTT. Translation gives CASSQEGREAFF.

As DNA, the CDR3 is TGTGCCAGCAGCCAGGGACAGTACTCTGGAAACACCATATATTTT. It codes for CASSQGQYSGNTIYF. This sequence joins TRBV3-1 (or the pseudogene TRBV3-2) and TRBJ1-3, with 7 bases lining up with TRBD1. J gave up 0 bases and V 3 bases, and 2 bases lay outside the gene matches. Germline V gene lookup returns CDR1 LGHDT and CDR2 YNNKEL (reference sequence). The length of the CDR3 is 15 residues.

DNA for the CDR3: TGCGCCAGCAGCTTGCCCGGGACTAGCGGCGATACGCAGTATTTT. As protein: CASSLPGTSGDTQYF. The chain carries TRBV5-1 and TRBJ2-3; 11 nucleotides align to TRBD2. The CDR3 totals 15 residues. V lost 1 base and J lost 6; bases outside the gene matches: 4. Germline CDR1 and CDR2: SGHRS and YFSETQ.

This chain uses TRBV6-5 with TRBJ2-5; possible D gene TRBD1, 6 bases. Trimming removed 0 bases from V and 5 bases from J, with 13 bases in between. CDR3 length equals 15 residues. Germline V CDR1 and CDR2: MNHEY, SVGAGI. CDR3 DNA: TGTGCCAGCAGTTACTCCCTGGGGGCCGATGAGACCCAGTACTTC. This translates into CASSYSLGADETQYF.

The CDR3 DNA reads as TGTGCCATCACCGAAACGGGGGAAGTAGGATCACCCCTCCACTTT. It encodes CAITETGEVGSPLHF. This chain uses TRBV10-3 with TRBJ1-6; possible D gene TRBD1, 5 bases. The CDR3 consists of 15 residues. With 7 bases removed from V and 10 bases from J, the gap between germline ends came to 20 bases. Germline CDR1 and CDR2: ENHRY and SYGVKD.

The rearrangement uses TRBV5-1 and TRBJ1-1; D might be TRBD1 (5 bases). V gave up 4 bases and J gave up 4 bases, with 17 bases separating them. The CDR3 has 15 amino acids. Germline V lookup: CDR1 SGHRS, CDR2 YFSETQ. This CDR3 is CASSVNRGSSTEAFF. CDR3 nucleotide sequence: TGCGCCAGCAGCGTAAATAGGGGTAGTAGCACTGAAGCTTTCTTT.

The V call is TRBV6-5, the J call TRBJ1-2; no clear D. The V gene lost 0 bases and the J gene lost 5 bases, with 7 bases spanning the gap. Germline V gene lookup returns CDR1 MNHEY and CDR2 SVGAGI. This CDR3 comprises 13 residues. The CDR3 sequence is CASSYSAGYGYTF. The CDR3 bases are TGTGCCAGCAGTTACTCTGCCGGGTATGGCTACACCTTC.

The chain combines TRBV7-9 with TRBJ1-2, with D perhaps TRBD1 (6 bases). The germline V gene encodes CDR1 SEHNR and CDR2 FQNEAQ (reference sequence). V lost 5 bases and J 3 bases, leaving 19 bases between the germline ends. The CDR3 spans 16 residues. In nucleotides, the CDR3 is TGTGCCAGCAGCGCCCCCCCCAGGGGCCTCTACTATGGCTACACCTTC. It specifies CASSAPPRGLYYGYTF.

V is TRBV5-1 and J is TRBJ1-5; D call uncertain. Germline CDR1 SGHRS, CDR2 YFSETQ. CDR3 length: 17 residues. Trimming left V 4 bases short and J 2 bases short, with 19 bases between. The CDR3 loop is CASSLDGSGVGNQPQHF. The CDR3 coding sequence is TGCGCCAGCAGCCTCGACGGAAGCGGGGTTGGCAATCAGCCCCAGCATTTT.

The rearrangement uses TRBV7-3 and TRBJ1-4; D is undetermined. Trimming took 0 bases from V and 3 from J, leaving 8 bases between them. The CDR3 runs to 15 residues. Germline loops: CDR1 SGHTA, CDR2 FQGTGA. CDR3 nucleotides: TGTGCCAGCAGCTTAACGGGGAGACCTAATGAAAAACTGTTTTTT. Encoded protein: CASSLTGRPNEKLFF.

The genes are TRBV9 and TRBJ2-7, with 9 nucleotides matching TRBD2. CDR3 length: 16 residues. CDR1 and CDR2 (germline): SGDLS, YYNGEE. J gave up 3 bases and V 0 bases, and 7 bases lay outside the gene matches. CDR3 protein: CASSVGVAGAVYEQYF. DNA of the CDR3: TGTGCCAGCAGCGTAGGAGTAGCGGGGGCCGTCTACGAGCAGTACTTC.

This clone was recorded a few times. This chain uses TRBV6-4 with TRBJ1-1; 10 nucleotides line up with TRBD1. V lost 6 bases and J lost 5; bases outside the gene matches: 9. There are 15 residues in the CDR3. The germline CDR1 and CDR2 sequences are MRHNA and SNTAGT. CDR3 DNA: TGTGCCAGCAGCCAAGACAGGGGGCGAAGGACTGAAGCTTTCTTT. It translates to CASSQDRGRRTEAFF.

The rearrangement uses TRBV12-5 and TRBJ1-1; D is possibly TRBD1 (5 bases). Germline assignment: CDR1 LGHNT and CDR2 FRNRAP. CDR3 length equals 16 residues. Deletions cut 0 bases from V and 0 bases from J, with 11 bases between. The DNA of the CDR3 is TGTGCTAGTGGTTTGGTCCTGACAGAAATGAACACTGAAGCTTTCTTT. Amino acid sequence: CASGLVLTEMNTEAFF.

The CDR3 nucleotides are TGTGCCAGCAGTTACGACGGGGGGGGAGGCTACACCTTC. Its protein product is CASSYDGGGGYTF. The chain combines TRBV6-5 with TRBJ1-2; possible D gene TRBD1, 5 bases. Germline assignment: CDR1 MNHEY and CDR2 SVGAGI. CDR3 length: 13 amino acids. The V end lost 2 bases, the J end lost 8 bases, and 12 bases lay between the germline ends.

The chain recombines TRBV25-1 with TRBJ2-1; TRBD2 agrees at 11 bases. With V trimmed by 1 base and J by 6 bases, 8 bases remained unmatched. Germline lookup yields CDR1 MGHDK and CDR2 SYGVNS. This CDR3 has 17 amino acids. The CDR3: CASSELGSGRALNEQFF. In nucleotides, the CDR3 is TGTGCCAGCAGTGAATTAGGTAGCGGGAGGGCCCTCAATGAGCAGTTCTTC.

DNA of the CDR3: TGTGCCAGCAGCTTAAGCACACAGAGGGATGGCTACACCTTC. As protein: CASSLSTQRDGYTF. The rearrangement links TRBV5-5 to TRBJ1-2, with D unresolved. The germline V and J ends were trimmed by 2 bases and 6 bases, with 14 bases remaining between them. Per germline, CDR1 SGHKS and CDR2 YYEKEE (reference sequence). There are 14 residues in the CDR3.

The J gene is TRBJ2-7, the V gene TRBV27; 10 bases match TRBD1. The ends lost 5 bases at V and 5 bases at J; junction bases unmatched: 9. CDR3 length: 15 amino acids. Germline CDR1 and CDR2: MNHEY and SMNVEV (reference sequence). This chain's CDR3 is CASSLGTGAHNEQYF. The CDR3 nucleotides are TGTGCCAGCAGTCTCGGGACAGGGGCGCACAACGAGCAGTACTTC.

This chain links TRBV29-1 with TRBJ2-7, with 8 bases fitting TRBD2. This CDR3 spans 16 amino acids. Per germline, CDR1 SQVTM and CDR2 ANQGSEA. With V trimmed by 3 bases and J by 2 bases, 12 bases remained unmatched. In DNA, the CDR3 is TGCAGCGTTGATGATGGGCGGGAGGTGTCCCCCTACGAGCAGTACTTC. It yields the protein CSVDDGREVSPYEQYF.

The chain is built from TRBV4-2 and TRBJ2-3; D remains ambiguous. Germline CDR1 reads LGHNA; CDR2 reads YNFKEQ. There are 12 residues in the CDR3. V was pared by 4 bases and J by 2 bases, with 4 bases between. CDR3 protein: CASSRATDTQYF. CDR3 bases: TGTGCCAGCAGCCGGGCCACAGATACGCAGTATTTT.

Here the CDR3 reads CASSFQVPANYGYTF. CDR3 coding DNA: TGTGCCAGCAGCTTCCAGGTACCCGCTAACTATGGCTACACCTTC. This chain links TRBV7-8 with TRBJ1-2, with D unclear. V was shortened by 3 bases and J by 0 bases, with 11 bases between the two germline ends. CDR3 length equals 15 residues. Per germline, CDR1 SGHVS and CDR2 FQNEAQ.

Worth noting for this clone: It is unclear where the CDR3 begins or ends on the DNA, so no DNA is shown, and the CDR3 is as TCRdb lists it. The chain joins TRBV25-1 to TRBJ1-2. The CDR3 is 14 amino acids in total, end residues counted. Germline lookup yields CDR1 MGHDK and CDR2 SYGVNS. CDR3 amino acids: CASSTFGQGRAYTF.

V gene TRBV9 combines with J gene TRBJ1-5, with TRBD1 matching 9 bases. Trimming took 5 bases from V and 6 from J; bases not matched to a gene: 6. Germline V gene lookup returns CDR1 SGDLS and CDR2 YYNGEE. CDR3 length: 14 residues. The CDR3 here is CASSKQGASQPQHF. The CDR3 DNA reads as TGTGCCAGCAGTAAACAGGGGGCGAGTCAGCCCCAGCATTTT.

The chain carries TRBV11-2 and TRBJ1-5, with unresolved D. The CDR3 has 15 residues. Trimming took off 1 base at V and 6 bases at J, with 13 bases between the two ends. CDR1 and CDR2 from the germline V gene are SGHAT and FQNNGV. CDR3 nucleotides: TGTGCCAGCAGCTTAGTTCTCGCCCCTAGTCAGCCCCAGCATTTT. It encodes CASSLVLAPSQPQHF.

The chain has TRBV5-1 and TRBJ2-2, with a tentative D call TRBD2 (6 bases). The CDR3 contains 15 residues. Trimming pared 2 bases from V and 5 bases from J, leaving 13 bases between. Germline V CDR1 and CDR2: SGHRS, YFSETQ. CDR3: CASSFGGPKTGELFF. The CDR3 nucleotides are TGCGCCAGCAGCTTTGGAGGGCCCAAGACCGGGGAGCTGTTTTTT.

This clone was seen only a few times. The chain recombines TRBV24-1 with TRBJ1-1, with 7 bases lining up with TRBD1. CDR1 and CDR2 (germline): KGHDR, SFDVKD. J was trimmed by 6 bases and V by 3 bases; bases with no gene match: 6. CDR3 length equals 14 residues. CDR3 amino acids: CATSDLIGTAEAFF. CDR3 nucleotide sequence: TGTGCCACCAGTGATCTGATAGGGACAGCTGAAGCTTTCTTT.

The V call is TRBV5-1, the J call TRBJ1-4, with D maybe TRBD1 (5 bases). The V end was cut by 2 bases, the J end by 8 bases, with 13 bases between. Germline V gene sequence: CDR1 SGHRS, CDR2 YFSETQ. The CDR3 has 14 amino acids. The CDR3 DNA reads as TGCGCCAGCAGCTTTTCCTCGACAGACGAAAAACTGTTTTTT. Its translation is CASSFSSTDEKLFF.

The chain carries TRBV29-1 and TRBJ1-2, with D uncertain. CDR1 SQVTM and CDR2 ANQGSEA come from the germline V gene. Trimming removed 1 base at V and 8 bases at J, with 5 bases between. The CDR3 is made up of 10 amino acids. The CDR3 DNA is TGCAGCGTTGAAGTCTACGGCTACACCTTC. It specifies CSVEVYGYTF.